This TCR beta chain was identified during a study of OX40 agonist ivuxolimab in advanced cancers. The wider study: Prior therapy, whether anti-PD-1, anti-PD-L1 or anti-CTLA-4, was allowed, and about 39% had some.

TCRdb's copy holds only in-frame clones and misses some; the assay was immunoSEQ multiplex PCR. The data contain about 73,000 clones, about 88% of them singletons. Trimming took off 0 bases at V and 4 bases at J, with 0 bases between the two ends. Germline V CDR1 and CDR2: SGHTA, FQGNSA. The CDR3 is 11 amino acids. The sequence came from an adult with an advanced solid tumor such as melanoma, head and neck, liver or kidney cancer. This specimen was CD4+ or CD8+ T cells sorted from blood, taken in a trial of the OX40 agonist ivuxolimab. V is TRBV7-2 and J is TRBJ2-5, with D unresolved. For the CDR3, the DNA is TGTGCCAGCAGCTTAGCAGAGACCCAGTACTTC. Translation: CASSLAETQYF.